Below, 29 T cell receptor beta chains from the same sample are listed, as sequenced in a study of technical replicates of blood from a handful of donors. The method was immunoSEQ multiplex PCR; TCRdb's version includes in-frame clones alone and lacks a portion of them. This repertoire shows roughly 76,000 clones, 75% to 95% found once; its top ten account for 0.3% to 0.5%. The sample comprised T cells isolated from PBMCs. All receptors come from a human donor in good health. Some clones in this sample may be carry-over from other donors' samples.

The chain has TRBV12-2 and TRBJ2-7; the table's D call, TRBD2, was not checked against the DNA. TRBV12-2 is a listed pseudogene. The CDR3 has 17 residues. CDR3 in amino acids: CASRFRPGLAGSYEQYF. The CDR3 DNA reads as TGTGCAAGTCGCTTTAGACCGGGACTAGCGGGATCCTACGAGCAGTACTTC.

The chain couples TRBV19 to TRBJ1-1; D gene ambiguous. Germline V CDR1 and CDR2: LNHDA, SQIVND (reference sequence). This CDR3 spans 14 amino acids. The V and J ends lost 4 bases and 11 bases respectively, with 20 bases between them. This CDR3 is CASSKVTSLTGAFF. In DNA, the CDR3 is TGTGCCAGTAGTAAAGTCACCAGCTTAACCGGGGCTTTCTTT.

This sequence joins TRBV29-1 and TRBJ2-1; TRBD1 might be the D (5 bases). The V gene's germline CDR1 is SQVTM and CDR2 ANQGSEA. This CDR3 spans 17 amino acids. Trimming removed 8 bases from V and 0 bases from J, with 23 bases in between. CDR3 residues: CSILRPYQGSSYNEQFF. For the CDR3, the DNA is TGCAGCATTTTGAGGCCCTATCAGGGTAGCTCCTACAATGAGCAGTTCTTC.

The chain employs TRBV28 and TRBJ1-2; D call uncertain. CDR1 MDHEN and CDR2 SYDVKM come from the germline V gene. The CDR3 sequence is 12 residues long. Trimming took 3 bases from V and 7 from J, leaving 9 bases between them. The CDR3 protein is CASSLSTGGYTF. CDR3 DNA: TGTGCCAGCAGTTTGTCCACCGGTGGCTACACCTTC.

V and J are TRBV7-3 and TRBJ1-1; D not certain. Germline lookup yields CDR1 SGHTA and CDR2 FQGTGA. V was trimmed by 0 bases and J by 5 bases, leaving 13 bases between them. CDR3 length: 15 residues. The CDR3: CASSLTRSGGTEAFF. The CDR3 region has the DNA TGTGCCAGCAGCTTAACTAGGTCGGGCGGGACTGAAGCTTTCTTT.

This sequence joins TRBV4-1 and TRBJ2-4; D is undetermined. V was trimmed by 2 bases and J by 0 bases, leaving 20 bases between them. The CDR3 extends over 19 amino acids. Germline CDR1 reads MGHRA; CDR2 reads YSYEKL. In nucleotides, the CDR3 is TGCGCCAGCAGCCAAATGGTCCTCAGTTATCCTCTAGCCAAAAACATTCAGTACTTC. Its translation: CASSQMVLSYPLAKNIQYF.

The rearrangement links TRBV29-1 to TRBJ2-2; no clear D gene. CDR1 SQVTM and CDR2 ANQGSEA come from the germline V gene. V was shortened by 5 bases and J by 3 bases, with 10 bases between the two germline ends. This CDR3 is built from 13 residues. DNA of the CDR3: TGCAGCGTTTATCGTTCGGACACCGGGGAGCTGTTTTTT. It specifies CSVYRSDTGELFF.

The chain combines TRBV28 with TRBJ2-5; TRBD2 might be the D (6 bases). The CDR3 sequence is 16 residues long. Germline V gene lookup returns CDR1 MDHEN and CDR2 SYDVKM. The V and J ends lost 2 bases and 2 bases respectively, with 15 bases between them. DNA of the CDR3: TGTGCCAGCAGTTTAATTTTTGGGGGGAGACAAGAGACCCAGTACTTC. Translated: CASSLIFGGRQETQYF.

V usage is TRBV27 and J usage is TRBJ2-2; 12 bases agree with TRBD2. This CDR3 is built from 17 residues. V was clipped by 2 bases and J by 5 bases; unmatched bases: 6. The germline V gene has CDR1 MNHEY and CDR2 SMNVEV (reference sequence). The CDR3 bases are TGTGCCAGCAGTTTAACCCCGGGACTAGCGGGTACCGGGGAGCTGTTTTTT. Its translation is CASSLTPGLAGTGELFF.

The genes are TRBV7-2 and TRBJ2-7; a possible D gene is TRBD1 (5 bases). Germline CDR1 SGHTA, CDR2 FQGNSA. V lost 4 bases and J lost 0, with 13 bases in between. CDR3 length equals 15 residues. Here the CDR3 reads CASSYTGTNSYEQYF. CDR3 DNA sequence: TGTGCCAGCAGCTATACAGGTACGAACTCCTACGAGCAGTACTTC.

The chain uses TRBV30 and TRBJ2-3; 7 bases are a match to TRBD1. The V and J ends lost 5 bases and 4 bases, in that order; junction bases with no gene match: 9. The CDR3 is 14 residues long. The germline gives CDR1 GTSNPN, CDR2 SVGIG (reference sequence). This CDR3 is CAWQDRSSADTQYF. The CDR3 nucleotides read TGTGCCTGGCAGGACAGGTCGTCGGCAGATACGCAGTATTTT.

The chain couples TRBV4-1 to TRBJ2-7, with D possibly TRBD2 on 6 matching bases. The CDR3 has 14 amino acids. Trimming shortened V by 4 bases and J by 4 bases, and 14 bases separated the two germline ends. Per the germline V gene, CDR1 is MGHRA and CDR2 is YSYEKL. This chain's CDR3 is CASSRSIAEYEQYF. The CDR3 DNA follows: TGCGCCAGCAGCCGAAGTATAGCGGAGTACGAGCAGTACTTC.

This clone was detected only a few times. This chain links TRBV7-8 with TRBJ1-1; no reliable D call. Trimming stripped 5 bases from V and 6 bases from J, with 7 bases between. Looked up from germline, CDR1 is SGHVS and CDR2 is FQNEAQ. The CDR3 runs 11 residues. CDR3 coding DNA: TGTGCCAGCAGCCGGACTGCTGAAGCTTTCTTT. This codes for CASSRTAEAFF. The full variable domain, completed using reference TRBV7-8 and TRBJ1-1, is GAGVSQSPRYKVAKRGQDVALRCDPISGHVSLFWYQQALGQGPEFLTYFQNEAQLDKSGLPSDRFFAERPEGSVSTLKIQRTQQEDSAVYLCASSRTAEAFFGQGTRLTVV.

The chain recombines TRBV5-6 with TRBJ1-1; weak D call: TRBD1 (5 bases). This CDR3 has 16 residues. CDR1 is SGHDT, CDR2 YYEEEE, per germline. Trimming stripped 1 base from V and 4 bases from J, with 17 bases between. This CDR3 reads CASSLWGIQETTEAFF. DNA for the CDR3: TGTGCCAGCAGCTTGTGGGGAATACAGGAAACCACTGAAGCTTTCTTT.

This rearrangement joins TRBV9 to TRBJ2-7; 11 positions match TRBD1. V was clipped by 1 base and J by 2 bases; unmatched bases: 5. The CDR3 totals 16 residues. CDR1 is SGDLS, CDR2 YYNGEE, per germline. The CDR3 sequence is CASSVSAGQGAYEQYF. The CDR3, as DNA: TGTGCCAGCAGCGTAAGCGCGGGACAGGGGGCCTACGAGCAGTACTTC. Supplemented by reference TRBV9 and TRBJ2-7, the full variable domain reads DSGVTQTPKHLITATGQRVTLRCSPRSGDLSVYWYQQSLDQGLQFLIQYYNGEERAKGNILERFSAQQFPDLHSELNLSSLELGDSALYFCASSVSAGQGAYEQYFGPGTRLTVT.

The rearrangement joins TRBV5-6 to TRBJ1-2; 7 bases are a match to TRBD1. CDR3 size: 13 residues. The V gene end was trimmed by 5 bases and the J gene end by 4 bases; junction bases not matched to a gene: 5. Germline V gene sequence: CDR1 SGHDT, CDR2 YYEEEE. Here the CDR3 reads CASRWGQLYGYTF. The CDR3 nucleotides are TGTGCCAGCAGGTGGGGACAGCTCTATGGCTACACCTTC.

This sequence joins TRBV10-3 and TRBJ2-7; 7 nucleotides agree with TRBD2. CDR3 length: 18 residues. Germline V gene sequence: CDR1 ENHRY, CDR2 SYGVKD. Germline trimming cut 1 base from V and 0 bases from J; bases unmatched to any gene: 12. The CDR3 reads CAISEYASGYSSSYEQYF. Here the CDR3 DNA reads TGTGCCATCAGTGAGTATGCTAGCGGCTACTCCAGCTCCTACGAGCAGTACTTC.

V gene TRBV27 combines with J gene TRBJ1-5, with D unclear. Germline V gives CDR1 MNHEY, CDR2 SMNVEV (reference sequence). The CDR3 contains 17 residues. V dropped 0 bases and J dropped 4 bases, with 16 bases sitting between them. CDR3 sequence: CASSLSKTPDRNQPQHF. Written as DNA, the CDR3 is TGTGCCAGCAGTTTATCCAAGACTCCCGATAGGAATCAGCCCCAGCATTTT.

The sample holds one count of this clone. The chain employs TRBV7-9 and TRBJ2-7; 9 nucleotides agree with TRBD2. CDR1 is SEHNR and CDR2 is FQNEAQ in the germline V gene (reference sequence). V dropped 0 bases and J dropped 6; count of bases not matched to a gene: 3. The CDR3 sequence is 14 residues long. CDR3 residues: CASSLARGGSEQYF. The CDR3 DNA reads TGTGCCAGCAGCTTAGCGCGGGGGGGAAGCGAGCAGTACTTC.

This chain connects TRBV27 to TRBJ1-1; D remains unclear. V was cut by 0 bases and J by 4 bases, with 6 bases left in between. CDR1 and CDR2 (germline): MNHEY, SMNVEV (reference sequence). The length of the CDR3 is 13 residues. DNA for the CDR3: TGTGCCAGCAGTTTATCGGGAGCCACTGAAGCTTTCTTT. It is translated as CASSLSGATEAFF.

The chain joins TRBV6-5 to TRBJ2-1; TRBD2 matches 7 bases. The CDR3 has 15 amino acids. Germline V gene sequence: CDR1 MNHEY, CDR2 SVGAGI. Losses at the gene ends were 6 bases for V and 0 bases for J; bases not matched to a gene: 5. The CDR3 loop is CASSIGGSSYNEQFF. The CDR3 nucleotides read TGTGCCAGCAGCATCGGGGGGAGCTCCTACAATGAGCAGTTCTTC.

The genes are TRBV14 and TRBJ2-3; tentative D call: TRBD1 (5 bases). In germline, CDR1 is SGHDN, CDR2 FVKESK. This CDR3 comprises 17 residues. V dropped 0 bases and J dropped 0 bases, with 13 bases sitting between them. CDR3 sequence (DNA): TGTGCCAGCAGCCAAGAGAAGGGGTGGTCTAGCACAGATACGCAGTATTTT. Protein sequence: CASSQEKGWSSTDTQYF. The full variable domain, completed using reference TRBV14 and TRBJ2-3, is EAGVTQFPSHSVIEKGQTVTLRCDPISGHDNLYWYRRVMGKEIKFLLHFVKESKQDESGMPNNRFLAERTGGTYSTLKVQPAELEDSGVYFCASSQEKGWSSTDTQYFGPGTRLTVL.

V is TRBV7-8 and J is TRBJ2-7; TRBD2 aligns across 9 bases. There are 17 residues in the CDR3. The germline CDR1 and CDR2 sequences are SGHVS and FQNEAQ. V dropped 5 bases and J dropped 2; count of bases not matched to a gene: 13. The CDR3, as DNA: TGTGCCAGCAGCCACGATAGTGGGACTAGCAGGGCCTACGAGCAGTACTTC. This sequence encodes CASSHDSGTSRAYEQYF.

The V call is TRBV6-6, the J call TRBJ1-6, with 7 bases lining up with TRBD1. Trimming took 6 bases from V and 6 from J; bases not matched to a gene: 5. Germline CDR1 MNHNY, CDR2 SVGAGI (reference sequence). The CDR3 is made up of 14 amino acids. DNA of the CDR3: TGTGCCAGCAGGGTCCGGGACAGTAATTCACCCCTCCACTTT. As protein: CASRVRDSNSPLHF.

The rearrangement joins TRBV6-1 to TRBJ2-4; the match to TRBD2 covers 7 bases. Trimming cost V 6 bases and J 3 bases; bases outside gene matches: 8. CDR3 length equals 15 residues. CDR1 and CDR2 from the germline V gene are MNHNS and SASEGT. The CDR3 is CASSPGTTGKNIQYF. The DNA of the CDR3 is TGTGCCAGCAGCCCCGGGACTACCGGCAAAAACATTCAGTACTTC.

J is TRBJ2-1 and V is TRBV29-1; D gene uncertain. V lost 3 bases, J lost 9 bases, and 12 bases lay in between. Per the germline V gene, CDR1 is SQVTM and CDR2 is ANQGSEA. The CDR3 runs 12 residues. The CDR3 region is CSVEAEAVEQFF. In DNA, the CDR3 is TGCAGCGTTGAGGCAGAGGCCGTTGAGCAGTTCTTC.

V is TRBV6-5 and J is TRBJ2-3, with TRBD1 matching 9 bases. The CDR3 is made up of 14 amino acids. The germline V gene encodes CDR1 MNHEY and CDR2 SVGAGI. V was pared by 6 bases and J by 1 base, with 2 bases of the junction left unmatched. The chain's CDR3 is CASRWTGGTDTQYF. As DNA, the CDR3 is TGTGCCAGCAGATGGACAGGGGGCACAGATACGCAGTATTTT.

The DNA of the CDR3 is TGTGCCAGTATTTCGGACAGGGTAAAAAACACTGAAGCTTTCTTT. Its protein is CASISDRVKNTEAFF. The V call is TRBV6-5, the J call TRBJ1-1; TRBD1 aligns across 8 bases. From germline, CDR1 is MNHEY and CDR2 SVGAGI. This CDR3 spans 15 amino acids. Unmatched junction bases numbered 11, after V lost 9 bases and J lost 2 bases.

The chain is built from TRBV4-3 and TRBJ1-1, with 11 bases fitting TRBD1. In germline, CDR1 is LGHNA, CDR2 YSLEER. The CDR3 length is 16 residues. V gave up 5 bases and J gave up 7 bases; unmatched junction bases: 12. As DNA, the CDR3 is TGCGCCAGCAGCGCTCGGACAGGGGGCATACGTGTTGAAGCTTTCTTT. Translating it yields CASSARTGGIRVEAFF.